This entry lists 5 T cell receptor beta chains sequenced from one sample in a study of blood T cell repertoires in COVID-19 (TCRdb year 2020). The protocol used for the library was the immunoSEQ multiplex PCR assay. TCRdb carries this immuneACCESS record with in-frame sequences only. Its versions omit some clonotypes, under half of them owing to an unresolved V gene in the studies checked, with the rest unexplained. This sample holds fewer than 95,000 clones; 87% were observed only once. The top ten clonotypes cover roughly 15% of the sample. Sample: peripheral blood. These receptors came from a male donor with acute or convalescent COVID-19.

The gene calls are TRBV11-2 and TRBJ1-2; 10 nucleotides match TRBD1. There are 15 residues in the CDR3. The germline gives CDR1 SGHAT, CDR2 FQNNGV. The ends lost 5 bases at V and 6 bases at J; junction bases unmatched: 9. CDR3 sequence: CASSPGQGIYHGYTF. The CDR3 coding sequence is TGTGCCAGCAGCCCGGGACAGGGGATTTACCATGGCTACACCTTC.

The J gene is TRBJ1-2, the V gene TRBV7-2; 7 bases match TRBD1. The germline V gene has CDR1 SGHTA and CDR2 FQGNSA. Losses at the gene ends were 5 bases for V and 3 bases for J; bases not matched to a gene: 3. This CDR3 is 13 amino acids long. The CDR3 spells CASSQGQDYGYTF. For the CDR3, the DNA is TGTGCCAGCAGCCAAGGACAGGACTATGGCTACACCTTC.

Written as DNA, the CDR3 is TGTGCCAGCTCACCATCAGCGGGGGGGAGCACAGATACGCAGTATTTT. It translates to CASSPSAGGSTDTQYF. The V and J genes are TRBV18 and TRBJ2-3, with 10 bases identical to TRBD2. Germline-derived CDR1 and CDR2 are KGHSH and LQKENI. This CDR3 has 16 residues. J was trimmed by 0 bases and V by 2 bases; bases with no gene match: 2. The whole variable domain, remainder taken from reference TRBV18 and TRBJ2-3, is NAGVMQNPRHLVRRRGQEARLRCSPMKGHSHVYWYRQLPEEGLKFMVYLQKENIIDESGMPKERFSAEFPKEGPSILRIQQVVRGDSAAYFCASSPSAGGSTDTQYFGPGTRLTVL.

The CDR3 DNA sequence: TGTGCCAGCAGCCCGACCGGACAGGGCCCTGGCTACACCTTC. Encoded protein: CASSPTGQGPGYTF. The V and J genes are TRBV7-3 and TRBJ1-2, with 8 bases lining up with TRBD1. The CDR3 length is 14 residues. V shed 5 bases, J shed 7 bases, and the junction held 9 bases outside the gene matches. CDR1 and CDR2 (germline): SGHTA, FQGTGA. Using reference TRBV7-3 and TRBJ1-2 for the parts outside the CDR3, the full variable domain is GAGVSQTPSNKVTEKGKYVELRCDPISGHTALYWYRQSLGQGPEFLIYFQGTGAADDSGLPNDRFFAVRPEGSVSTLKIQRTERGDSAVYLCASSPTGQGPGYTFGSGTRLTVV.

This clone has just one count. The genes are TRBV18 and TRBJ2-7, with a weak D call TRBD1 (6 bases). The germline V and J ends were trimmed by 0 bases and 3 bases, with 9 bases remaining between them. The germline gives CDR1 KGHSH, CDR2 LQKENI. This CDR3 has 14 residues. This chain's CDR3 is CASSPPGGDYEQYF. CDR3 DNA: TGTGCCAGCTCACCACCAGGGGGTGACTACGAGCAGTACTTC.